The 16 T cell receptor beta chains below come from one sample, sequenced in a study of healthy donors' naive CD4 and CD8 T cells. Each TCR library used approximately 500 ng of total RNA and a linear amplification protocol. MiXCR was run by TCRdb on the reads, yielding one entry per CDR3 protein. The sample shows approximately 180,000 distinct CDR3 sequences, 74% of them seen only once. The sample taken for sequencing was naive CD4+ and CD8+ T cells sorted from blood, pooled from several donors. These TCRs come from a pool of human donors in good health; the sample pools cells from several healthy donors.

V is TRBV5-1 and J is TRBJ1-2, with 7 bases that match TRBD1. CDR1 and CDR2 (germline): SGHRS, YFSETQ. J was trimmed by 6 bases and V by 0 bases; bases with no gene match: 11. CDR3 length equals 16 residues. This CDR3 is CASSLVLEGGANGYTF. The CDR3 DNA sequence: TGCGCCAGCAGCTTGGTTCTGGAAGGGGGCGCAAATGGCTACACCTTC.

As concerns this clonotype: A clone one base away is much larger, so this may be a read error. The chain links TRBV6-5 to TRBJ1-1; the D gene is possibly TRBD1 (5 bases). The CDR3 runs to 15 residues. The germline V gene has CDR1 MNHEY and CDR2 SVGAGI. The CDR3 loop reads CASSYSGRMNAEAFF. The CDR3 nucleotides read TGTGCCAGCAGTTACTCGGGACGTATGAACGCTGAAGCTTTCTTT.

This clonotype showed up just once. This rearrangement joins TRBV6-2 or TRBV6-3 to TRBJ1-2; D gene uncertain. The V end lost 5 bases, the J end lost 7 bases, and 14 bases lay between the germline ends. Germline-derived CDR1 and CDR2 are MNHEY and SVGEGT. The CDR3 runs to 13 residues. The CDR3 protein is CASSPPGLSGYTF. The CDR3 coding sequence is TGTGCCAGCAGTCCTCCGGGGTTAAGTGGCTACACCTTC.

The J gene is TRBJ2-1, the V gene TRBV6-2 or TRBV6-3, with 10 positions matching TRBD2. This CDR3 is built from 13 residues. The germline V gene encodes CDR1 MNHEY and CDR2 SVGEGT. V gave up 7 bases and J gave up 12 bases; unmatched junction bases: 9. The CDR3 spells CASTASGGLGQFF. DNA of the CDR3: TGTGCCAGCACGGCTAGCGGGGGACTCGGGCAGTTCTTC.

The chain links TRBV5-6 to TRBJ1-5; D not certain. In germline, CDR1 is SGHDT, CDR2 YYEEEE. The CDR3 has 15 amino acids. Trimming cost V 0 bases and J 6 bases, with 13 bases left between them. Here the CDR3 DNA reads TGTGCCAGCAGCTTGGCCGCCAGGATGGGTCAGCCCCAGCATTTT. Translating gives CASSLAARMGQPQHF.

This chain connects TRBV20-1 to TRBJ1-2; a weak D match, TRBD1 (5 bases). Germline V gene lookup returns CDR1 DFQATT and CDR2 SNEGSKA (reference sequence). The V end was cut by 5 bases, the J end by 7 bases, with 17 bases between. The CDR3 has 13 amino acids. The CDR3 sequence is CSAWTSGLAGYTF. For the CDR3, the DNA is TGCAGTGCTTGGACCTCAGGGCTTGCTGGCTACACCTTC.

V and J are TRBV12-3 or TRBV12-4 and TRBJ2-7; a weak D match, TRBD1 (6 bases). With 5 bases removed from V and 2 bases from J, the gap between germline ends came to 13 bases. This CDR3 is 14 amino acids long. The CDR3 reads CASSPTDRTYEQYF. In nucleotides, the CDR3 is TGTGCCAGCAGTCCCACCGACAGGACCTACGAGCAGTACTTC.

Remarks on this clonotype: Here the CDR3 omits its conserved ending phenylalanine or tryptophan, so a read error is the likely source. The chain couples TRBV6-5 to TRBJ1-5; the match to TRBD1 covers 12 bases. Germline CDR1 MNHEY, CDR2 SVGAGI. J gave up 7 bases and V 6 bases, and 10 bases lay outside the gene matches. The CDR3 loop spans 16 amino acids. The CDR3 DNA sequence: TGTGCCAGCAGGCTTACCGGGACAGGGGGCAGGCAGCCCCAGCATTCT. Its translation: CASRLTGTGGRQPQHS.

The chain couples TRBV11-3 to TRBJ2-1, with 9 bases that match TRBD2. With V trimmed by 4 bases and J by 4 bases, 8 bases remained unmatched. The CDR3 runs to 16 residues. Germline CDR1 reads SGHNT; CDR2 reads YENEEA. The CDR3 nucleotides read TGTGCCAGCAGCTCAACACTTAGCGGGAGATACAATGAGCAGTTCTTC. This gives the protein CASSSTLSGRYNEQFF.

V usage is TRBV6-5 and J usage is TRBJ2-7; D unresolved. Trimming stripped 5 bases from V and 1 base from J, with 9 bases between. Germline CDR1 reads MNHEY; CDR2 reads SVGAGI. This CDR3 has 13 residues. The CDR3 DNA reads TGTGCCAGCAGTCTTCTATTATCCTACGAGCAGTACTTC. It codes for CASSLLLSYEQYF.

The J gene is TRBJ1-5, the V gene TRBV5-6; a possible D gene is TRBD1 (6 bases). The CDR3 contains 14 residues. V was pared by 2 bases and J by 3 bases, with 9 bases between. Germline V gives CDR1 SGHDT, CDR2 YYEEEE. CDR3 nucleotide sequence: TGTGCCAGCAGCTTCGGACAGCTCAATCAGCCCCAGCATTTT. As protein: CASSFGQLNQPQHF.

The gene calls are TRBV6-2 or TRBV6-3 and TRBJ2-1; 9 bases are shared with TRBD2. The J segment lost 6 bases and the V segment lost 2 bases, leaving 14 bases of the junction unmatched. The CDR3 sequence is 18 residues long. Germline-derived CDR1 and CDR2 are MNHEY and SVGEGT. Written as DNA, the CDR3 is TGTGCCAGCAGTTACCCGACTCATGTAGCGGGAGTCCGCAATGAGCAGTTCTTC. As protein: CASSYPTHVAGVRNEQFF.

The chain links TRBV6-5 to TRBJ2-1; no reliable D call. CDR3 length: 13 amino acids. CDR1 and CDR2 from the germline V gene are MNHEY and SVGAGI. Deletions cut 2 bases from V and 6 bases from J, with 8 bases between. DNA of the CDR3: TGTGCCAGCAGTTACCCGTCCGTCAATGAGCAGTTCTTC. This translates into CASSYPSVNEQFF.

This clonotype was recorded once. V is TRBV5-1 and J is TRBJ1-1; 7 positions agree with TRBD1. The CDR3 runs 14 residues. The ends lost 7 bases at V and 4 bases at J; junction bases unmatched: 10. Germline V lookup: CDR1 SGHRS, CDR2 YFSETQ. CDR3: CASRGEGASTEAFF. DNA for the CDR3: TGCGCCAGCCGAGGGGAGGGGGCCAGCACTGAAGCTTTCTTT.

The chain joins TRBV30 to TRBJ2-1, with no clear D. The CDR3 is made up of 14 amino acids. Trimming pared 0 bases from V and 9 bases from J, leaving 15 bases between. The germline gives CDR1 GTSNPN, CDR2 SVGIG (reference sequence). The CDR3 DNA reads as TGTGCCTGGAGTGTAAAGGTGACCCCATCTGAGCAGTTCTTC. This encodes CAWSVKVTPSEQFF.

V usage is TRBV29-1 and J usage is TRBJ2-7; 10 bases line up with TRBD1. V trimming: 3 bases; J trimming: 2 bases; junction bases outside the gene matches: 13. In germline, CDR1 is SQVTM, CDR2 ANQGSEA. This CDR3 region has 17 residues. The CDR3 is CSVDGGGDRGRPYEQYF. CDR3 coding DNA: TGCAGCGTTGATGGGGGTGGGGACAGGGGAAGGCCCTACGAGCAGTACTTC.